This T cell receptor (beta chain) was observed in a study of T cell repertoires in cytomegalovirus infection. Overall study: Researchers turned to recently identified HLA-C-restricted CMV epitopes as well as well-studied HLA-B-restricted ones. It was the public TCR beta signatures that indicated both CMV infection and matching HLA type.

Overall study findings and caveats: Cumulative public TCR beta family frequency identified CMV carriers with the relevant HLA.

This clonotype has just a few counts. Its specificity is not known. TCRdb reprocessed the reads via MiXCR and lists one record per CDR3 protein. This sample carries around 750,000 distinct CDR3 sequences, about 31% of them seen once, and the ten largest clones take over 10%. Trimming stripped 5 bases from V and 6 bases from J, with 19 bases between. The CDR3 totals 15 residues. CDR1 is SGHDT, CDR2 YYEEEE, per germline. This chain connects TRBV5-6 to TRBJ2-3; no reliable D call. The source was cultured CD8+ T cells from PBMCs, collected from culture after CMV antigen stimulation. This TCR was sampled from a human donor in good health (CMV status not recorded). Some clones in this sample may be carry-over from other donors' samples. The chain's CDR3 is CASSFRLDSDDTQYF. CDR3 coding DNA: TGTGCCAGCAGTTTTCGGCTAGACTCCGACGATACGCAGTATTTT.